The source of this T cell receptor beta chain is a study of technical replicates of blood from a few donors. This CDR3 has 14 residues. The germline V and J ends were trimmed by 3 bases and 3 bases, with 12 bases remaining between them. The germline V gene encodes CDR1 SGHDT and CDR2 YYEEEE. Produced via immunoSEQ multiplex PCR; TCRdb's table is partial and in-frame only. The sample includes around 83,000 clones, more than 90% of them seen just once. The V and J genes are TRBV5-6 and TRBJ1-2, with D unresolved. The TCR originated in a human donor in good health. The sequenced sample consisted of T cells isolated from PBMCs. CDR3: CASSSAGIYYGYTF. DNA of the CDR3: TGTGCCAGCAGCTCAGCGGGGATTTACTATGGCTACACCTTC.